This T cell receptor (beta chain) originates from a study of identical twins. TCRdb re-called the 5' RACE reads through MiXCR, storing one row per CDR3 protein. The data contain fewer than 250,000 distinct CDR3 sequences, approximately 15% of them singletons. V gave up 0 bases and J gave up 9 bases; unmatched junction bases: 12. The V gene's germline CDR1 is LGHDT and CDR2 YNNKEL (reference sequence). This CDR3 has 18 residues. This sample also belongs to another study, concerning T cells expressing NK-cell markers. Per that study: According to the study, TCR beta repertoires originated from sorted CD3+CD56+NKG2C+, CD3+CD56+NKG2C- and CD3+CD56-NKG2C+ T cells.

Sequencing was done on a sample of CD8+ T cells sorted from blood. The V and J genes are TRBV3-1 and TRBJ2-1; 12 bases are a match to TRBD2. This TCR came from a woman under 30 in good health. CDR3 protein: CASSQEGSSGRVPGEQFF. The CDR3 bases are TGTGCCAGCAGCCAAGAAGGGTCTAGCGGGAGGGTACCAGGTGAGCAGTTCTTC.